This entry describes one T cell receptor beta chain. Its cognate antigen is unknown. This CDR3 has 12 amino acids. The germline gives CDR1 DFQATT, CDR2 SNEGSKA (reference sequence). This sample is drawn from a study of monozygotic twins with inflammatory bowel disease. Broader study findings: Other individuals had fewer clonotypes in common with IBD patients than with healthy twins, especially with disease activity. Limited power may explain why concordant and discordant twins showed no difference in repertoire similarity.

Reanalyzing the 5' RACE reads, TCRdb keeps one entry per CDR3 protein, without DNA. Its table lists some 170,000 distinct CDR3 sequences. The chain uses TRBV20-1 and TRBJ2-1; the TCRdb call, TRBD1, lacks DNA for checking. This TCR was sampled from a human donor with ulcerative colitis or Crohn's disease, or a healthy co-twin of an affected twin (not recorded which). The sample was blood. This CDR3 reads CSVPGRDNEQFF.